This TCR beta chain is from a study of graft-versus-host responses after intestinal transplantation. Study overall: Anti-thymocyte globulin served as induction for all recipients, who then took tacrolimus and steroids for approximately three years.

Notes on this clone: Its target is unknown.

Germline V gene sequence: CDR1 SGDLS, CDR2 YYNGEE. The CDR3 runs to 12 residues. V was trimmed by 0 bases and J by 5 bases, leaving 4 bases between them. Method: immunoSEQ multiplex PCR; TCRdb's copy keeps in-frame clones and lacks some. The sample holds more than 65,000 clones, under 90% seen once. Sequencing used unstimulated CD4+ T cells sorted from spleen or lymph node cells, obtained before transplant. The chain links TRBV9 to TRBJ2-3; D unresolved. The source of this sequence is a human donor who was the organ donor for an intestinal transplant. CDR3 region: CASSVDRDTQYF. CDR3 DNA sequence: TGTGCCAGCAGCGTAGACAGAGATACGCAGTATTTT. Together with reference TRBV9 and TRBJ2-3, the CDR3 gives the full variable domain: DSGVTQTPKHLITATGQRVTLRCSPRSGDLSVYWYQQSLDQGLQFLIQYYNGEERAKGNILERFSAQQFPDLHSELNLSSLELGDSALYFCASSVDRDTQYFGPGTRLTVL.